Listed below are T cell receptor beta chains from one sample, sequenced in a study of chemoradiotherapy in HPV16-positive cancers. This table comes from immunoSEQ multiplex PCR, and its TCRdb copy is limited to in-frame clones, with some not included. The sample yields about 5,000 clones, more than 85% seen once. This sample was taken from a patient who underwent chemoradiotherapy. The receptors shown here come from a human donor with HPV-associated anogenital cancer. CDR3s include the opening cysteine and the closing phenylalanine or tryptophan. The D gene is left open where the match is weak. Clone size is not always given. Where it is, it says once, few, many or a class for expanded clones.

clone_size,v_call,d_call,j_call,cdr3_nt,cdr3_aa
-,TRBV15,-,TRBJ1-2,TGTGCCACCAGCCCAGGACGGGGGGACTATGGCTACACCTTC,CATSPGRGDYGYTF
-,TRBV7-2,-,TRBJ1-4,TGTGCCAGCAGCCGAAAGAGTAATGAAAAACTGTTTTTT,CASSRKSNEKLFF
-,TRBV10-1,TRBD1,TRBJ1-3,TGCGCCAGCAAGGGACAGGGCTCTGGAAACACCATATATTTT,CASKGQGSGNTIYF
-,TRBV29-1,-,TRBJ2-7,TGCAGCGTTGAAGACATACAAGGGACCACCTACGAGCAGTACTTC,CSVEDIQGTTYEQYF
-,TRBV28,-,TRBJ1-2,TGTGCCAGCAGTTTCGAACAGGGTACGGATGGCTACACCTTC,CASSFEQGTDGYTF
-,TRBV19,-,TRBJ1-2,TGTGCCAGTAGACAGGTTTCGCGCTATGGCTACACCTTC,CASRQVSRYGYTF
-,TRBV27,TRBD1,TRBJ1-2,TGTGCCAGCAGTCCGCAGGGGGAGAGCTATGGCTACACCTTC,CASSPQGESYGYTF
-,TRBV2,-,TRBJ2-7,TGTGCCAGCAGTTCACAGGGCTCAGGCTACGAGCAGTACTTC,CASSSQGSGYEQYF
-,TRBV6-1,TRBD2,TRBJ2-2,TGTGCCAGCAGGGCTAGCGGGGGGAACACCGGGGAGCTGTTTTTT,CASRASGGNTGELFF
-,TRBV7-2,TRBD2,TRBJ2-2,TGTGCCAGCAGCTTCCCCGGGGGGGCCGTTACCGGGGAGCTGTTTTTT,CASSFPGGAVTGELFF
-,TRBV11-3,TRBD1,TRBJ2-2,TGTGCCAGCAGCCCAGTACAGGGGTCCGGGGAGCTGTTTTTT,CASSPVQGSGELFF
-,TRBV2,-,TRBJ1-4,TGTGCCAGCTCGTTGCCTAATGAAAAACTGTTTTTT,CASSLPNEKLFF
-,TRBV4-3,TRBD1,TRBJ1-1,TGCGCCAGCAGCCCGACAGGGGTAGACACTGAAGCTTTCTTT,CASSPTGVDTEAFF
-,TRBV10-3,TRBD2,TRBJ2-5,TGTGCCATCTCGAGAGGAGCGGGGGGCGGGTTAGAGGAGACCCAGTACTTC,CAISRGAGGGLEETQYF
-,TRBV7-3,-,TRBJ2-3,TGTGCCAGCAGCATGGGGGTCGGAGATACGCAGTATTTT,CASSMGVGDTQYF
-,TRBV4-3,TRBD1,TRBJ2-5,TGCGCCAGCAGCCAAGACTCTGGACAGGGGGAGACCCAGTACTTC,CASSQDSGQGETQYF
-,TRBV6-6,TRBD1,TRBJ1-2,TGTGCCAGCAGTTACGCGCCAGGGGGGTATGGCTACACCTTC,CASSYAPGGYGYTF
-,TRBV5-1,-,TRBJ2-2,TGCGCCAGCAGCTTGGTACAGCCCGGGGAGCTGTTTTTT,CASSLVQPGELFF
-,TRBV6-4,TRBD1,TRBJ2-2,TGTGCCAGCAGTGACTCGAGACAGGGTCCGAACACCGGGGAGCTGTTTTTT,CASSDSRQGPNTGELFF
-,TRBV28,-,TRBJ1-2,TGTGCCAGCAGTTCCCCCTCGAGTAAAGGCTACACCTTC,CASSSPSSKGYTF
-,TRBV30,TRBD1,TRBJ1-2,TGTGCCTGGATTGCGCCAGGGGGTGTGGATGGCTACACCTTC,CAWIAPGGVDGYTF
-,TRBV27,-,TRBJ1-3,TGTGCCAGCAGTTTAGGGACACCCGGGCCCGGAAACACCATATATTTT,CASSLGTPGPGNTIYF
-,TRBV7-9,-,TRBJ1-4,TGTGCCAGCAGCTTAGCGCTTGCGGATGAAAAACTGTTTTTT,CASSLALADEKLFF
-,TRBV2,-,TRBJ1-2,TGTGCCAGCGAGGGCACGGACTATGGCTACACCTTC,CASEGTDYGYTF
once,TRBV7-9,-,TRBJ1-2,TGTGCCAGCAGCTTCGACGAGGGCTATGGCTACACCTTC,CASSFDEGYGYTF
-,TRBV6-4,TRBD2,TRBJ2-2,TGTGCCAGCAGTGAACTAGCGGGGTCCGGGGAGCTGTTTTTT,CASSELAGSGELFF
-,TRBV6-1,-,TRBJ1-4,TGTGCCAGCAGTGAAGTGTACTGGGGGGATCAGGAAAAACTGTTTTTT,CASSEVYWGDQEKLFF
-,TRBV5-1,TRBD1,TRBJ2-7,TGCGCCAGCGGTGTAGGGACAGTGATCTACGAGCAGTACTTC,CASGVGTVIYEQYF
once,TRBV4-2,-,TRBJ1-2,TGTGCCAGCAGCCAAGATCGAGGGGAGTATGGCTACACCTTC,CASSQDRGEYGYTF
-,TRBV2,-,TRBJ2-5,TGTGCCAGCCAAACCCTGCGACGAGGAAAAGAGACCCAGTACTTC,CASQTLRRGKETQYF
-,TRBV28,-,TRBJ1-4,TGTGCCAGCAGTCAACCCTCGGGTGATCGAAAACTGTTTTTT,CASSQPSGDRKLFF
-,TRBV6-5,-,TRBJ1-6,TGTGCCAGCAGTTACCGGACGAGACTAGTCTCACCCCTCCACTTT,CASSYRTRLVSPLHF
-,TRBV30,-,TRBJ1-2,TGTGCCTGGTCCCCGGGGTCCCTCAACTATGGCTACACCTTC,CAWSPGSLNYGYTF
-,TRBV9,TRBD1,TRBJ2-5,TGTGCCAGCAGCGTAGTTCGGTGGACAGGGGTTATCCCAGAGACCCAGTACTTC,CASSVVRWTGVIPETQYF
-,TRBV5-1,-,TRBJ1-1,TGCGCCAGCAGCTTGGGTGACCCTCGCCCTGAAGCTTTCTTT,CASSLGDPRPEAFF
few,TRBV6-4,TRBD1,TRBJ1-6,TGTGCCAGCAGTGACTCGTCACAGGGGTATTCACCCCTCCACTTT,CASSDSSQGYSPLHF
-,TRBV7-6,-,TRBJ1-2,TGTGCCAGCAGCTTAGAAGCAGTCCCATCTTATGGCTACACCTTC,CASSLEAVPSYGYTF
-,TRBV28,-,TRBJ1-5,TGTGCCAGCAGGTTGGGGGTAAGCAATCAGCCCCAGCATTTT,CASRLGVSNQPQHF
-,TRBV10-3,-,TRBJ2-3,TGTGCCATCGGAAGGGAGCCAGATACGCAGTATTTT,CAIGREPDTQYF
-,TRBV5-4,TRBD1,TRBJ1-1,TGTGTCAGCAGCCAGGGGTTAGACAGGGCCGCTGAAGCTTTCTTT,CVSSQGLDRAAEAFF
-,TRBV10-1,TRBD1,TRBJ1-1,TGCGCCAGCCAAAGGACAGGCAACACTGAAGCTTTCTTT,CASQRTGNTEAFF